Listed below are T cell receptor beta chains from one sample, sequenced in a study of Tregs in tolerant kidney transplant recipients. Data came from immunoSEQ multiplex PCR; TCRdb stores just in-frame clones and leaves some out. The table shows 75,000 to 95,000 clones, with approximately 94% occurring only once. The sample comprised CD8+ T cells from blood. All receptors derive from a human donor in good health. Both conserved end residues are part of each CDR3. D genes are given only for firm matches. Rows give clone size only sometimes, using once, few, many, or a class for an expanded clone.

J: TRBJ2-7; D: TRBD2; size: -; V: TRBV7-9; DNA: TGTGCCAGCAGCTTCGGGGAGGGCGAGCAGTACTTC; CDR3: CASSFGEGEQYF
J: TRBJ2-1; D: TRBD2; size: -; V: TRBV11-1; DNA: TGTGCCAGCAGCTTATCGGAGCCAGGACTAGCGGTATACAATGAGCAGTTCTTC; CDR3: CASSLSEPGLAVYNEQFF
J: TRBJ1-2; D: -; size: -; V: TRBV28; DNA: TGTGCCAGCAGTTTATCCCAGGACTACTATGGCTACACCTTC; CDR3: CASSLSQDYYGYTF
J: TRBJ1-5; D: -; size: -; V: TRBV6-1; DNA: TGTGCCAGCAGCCTCAGAAGGCAGGAACCGCCCCAGCATTTT; CDR3: CASSLRRQEPPQHF
J: TRBJ2-1; D: -; size: -; V: TRBV11-2; DNA: TGTGCCAGCAGCTTAAAAGTGGGAGCGGGTAATGAGCAGTTCTTC; CDR3: CASSLKVGAGNEQFF
J: TRBJ2-3; D: -; size: -; V: TRBV6-5; DNA: TGTGCCAGCAGTTCCCTCGCGAGCACAGATACGCAGTATTTT; CDR3: CASSSLASTDTQYF
J: TRBJ2-4; D: TRBD2; size: -; V: TRBV4-1; DNA: TGCGCCAGCAGCCAATTGGGACTAAACCTCAAAAACATTCAGTACTTC; CDR3: CASSQLGLNLKNIQYF
J: TRBJ1-5; D: -; size: once; V: TRBV7-8; DNA: TGTGCCAGCAGCTCTTTTAGAGGCAGACAGCCCCAGCATTTT; CDR3: CASSSFRGRQPQHF
J: TRBJ1-5; D: -; size: -; V: TRBV5-8; DNA: TGTGCCAGCAGCTTGGTTGGGGGCTTGAATCAGCCCCAGCATTTT; CDR3: CASSLVGGLNQPQHF
J: TRBJ2-3; D: -; size: -; V: TRBV27; DNA: TGTGCCAGCAGTTTTCACGGTTCCCAAGATACGCAGTATTTT; CDR3: CASSFHGSQDTQYF
J: TRBJ1-4; D: -; size: once; V: TRBV4-1; DNA: TGCGCCAGCAGCCCCCGACCGGGAAGTAATGAAAAACTGTTTTTT; CDR3: CASSPRPGSNEKLFF
J: TRBJ2-1; D: -; size: -; V: TRBV30; DNA: TGTGCCTGGAGTTCTCAGAGTCTGAACTCCTACAATGAGCAGTTCTTC; CDR3: CAWSSQSLNSYNEQFF
J: TRBJ1-5; D: -; size: -; V: TRBV19; DNA: TGTGCCAGTAATGAATTTGGGAGCAATCAGCCCCAGCATTTT; CDR3: CASNEFGSNQPQHF
J: TRBJ2-5; D: -; size: -; V: TRBV5-4; DNA: TGTGCCAGCAGCTTTGGGGGGGGCCTGGAGACCCAGTACTTC; CDR3: CASSFGGGLETQYF
J: TRBJ2-1; D: -; size: -; V: TRBV11-3; DNA: TGTGCCAGCAGCGATGCATCCGGGACTCAAGCTGTTGAGCAGTTCTTC; CDR3: CASSDASGTQAVEQFF
J: TRBJ2-3; D: -; size: once; V: TRBV4-2; DNA: TGTGCCAGCAGCCAAACCCCAGGAGGACTCCTCAGCACAGATACGCAGTATTTT; CDR3: CASSQTPGGLLSTDTQYF
J: TRBJ2-1; D: -; size: -; V: TRBV27; DNA: TGTGCCAGCAGTTTAGCCGGGAGAGAGCAGTTCTTC; CDR3: CASSLAGREQFF
J: TRBJ2-3; D: TRBD1; size: few; V: TRBV6-4; DNA: TGTGCCAGCAGTGATACAGGGGGCGAAACAGATACGCAGTATTTT; CDR3: CASSDTGGETDTQYF
J: TRBJ2-1; D: TRBD2; size: -; V: TRBV2; DNA: TGTGCCAGCAAGGGGAGGGATTACAATGAGCAGTTCTTC; CDR3: CASKGRDYNEQFF
J: TRBJ2-1; D: TRBD1; size: -; V: TRBV4-1; DNA: TGCGCCAGCAGCCAAGGACCCATAGGGACAGGGGGCAATGAGCAGTTCTTC; CDR3: CASSQGPIGTGGNEQFF
J: TRBJ1-2; D: -; size: -; V: TRBV4-1; DNA: TGCGCCAGCAGCCAAGCTTTGGGACGGCCAAACTATGGCTACACCTTC; CDR3: CASSQALGRPNYGYTF
J: TRBJ1-2; D: -; size: -; V: TRBV30; DNA: TGTGCCTGGGACAGGTTTTTAAACTATGGCTACACCTTC; CDR3: CAWDRFLNYGYTF
J: TRBJ1-5; D: -; size: -; V: TRBV13; DNA: TGTGCCAGCAGCTTAGCAGTCGTATATAGCAATCAGCCCCAGCATTTT; CDR3: CASSLAVVYSNQPQHF
J: TRBJ2-1; D: -; size: -; V: TRBV6-5; DNA: TGTGCCAGCAGTTACGGACAACCCTACAATGAGCAGTTCTTC; CDR3: CASSYGQPYNEQFF
J: TRBJ2-7; D: -; size: -; V: TRBV20-1; DNA: TGCAGTGCGCCCAGGGGTTACGAGCAGTACTTC; CDR3: CSAPRGYEQYF
J: TRBJ2-5; D: TRBD2; size: -; V: TRBV5-1; DNA: TGCGCCAGCAGCTTTTCTGTTTCTAGCGGGGGTCGAGAGACCCAGTACTTC; CDR3: CASSFSVSSGGRETQYF
J: TRBJ2-3; D: TRBD2; size: -; V: TRBV4-1; DNA: TGCGCCAGCAGCCAAGAGGATAGCGGGAGTACAGATACGCAGTATTTT; CDR3: CASSQEDSGSTDTQYF
J: TRBJ2-7; D: -; size: -; V: TRBV6-1; DNA: TGTGCCAGCAGGTTACTAGCAACTAACTACGAGCAGTACTTC; CDR3: CASRLLATNYEQYF
J: TRBJ2-1; D: -; size: -; V: TRBV6-1; DNA: TGTGCCAGCACCGCATTCGACAGTCACAATGAGCAGTTCTTC; CDR3: CASTAFDSHNEQFF
J: TRBJ2-6; D: -; size: once; V: TRBV10-2; DNA: TGCGCCAGCATTGCTGGGGCCAACGTCCTGACTTTC; CDR3: CASIAGANVLTF
J: TRBJ2-7; D: TRBD1; size: -; V: TRBV5-4; DNA: TGTGCCAGCAGCTCGGGACAGGGACTGTCCTACGAGCAGTACTTC; CDR3: CASSSGQGLSYEQYF
J: TRBJ2-1; D: TRBD2; size: -; V: TRBV5-5; DNA: TGTGCCAGCAGCCCGAGGGAGGGAGTCTACAATGAGCAGTTCTTC; CDR3: CASSPREGVYNEQFF
J: TRBJ2-7; D: TRBD1; size: -; V: TRBV4-1; DNA: TGCGCCAGCAGCCAAGGCCCTCCGGCCAGGGGGCTGTCCTACGAGCAGTACTTC; CDR3: CASSQGPPARGLSYEQYF
J: TRBJ2-5; D: TRBD1; size: -; V: TRBV9; DNA: TGTGCCAGCAGCACCTACGCTGGGACAGGGGGTTGGCAAGAGACCCAGTACTTC; CDR3: CASSTYAGTGGWQETQYF
J: TRBJ2-7; D: -; size: -; V: TRBV18; DNA: TGTGCCAGCTCAAATTGGGCGTCCCTCTACGAGCAGTACTTC; CDR3: CASSNWASLYEQYF
J: TRBJ2-2; D: TRBD1; size: -; V: TRBV4-1; DNA: TGCGCCAGCAGCCAAAAAGCAGGGGGAACCGGGGAGCTGTTTTTT; CDR3: CASSQKAGGTGELFF
J: TRBJ2-7; D: TRBD2; size: -; V: TRBV9; DNA: TGTGCCAGCAGCGCCGGGACTAGCGGGGGGGCTTACGAGCAGTACTTC; CDR3: CASSAGTSGGAYEQYF
J: TRBJ2-5; D: TRBD2; size: -; V: TRBV10-2; DNA: TGCGCCAGCAGAGGACCTAGCGGGGGGGCCGGAGAGACCCAGTACTTC; CDR3: CASRGPSGGAGETQYF
J: TRBJ2-2; D: TRBD1; size: -; V: TRBV14; DNA: TGTGCCAGCAGCCAAGTTAAGGGGGCCGGTACCGGGGAGCTGTTTTTT; CDR3: CASSQVKGAGTGELFF
J: TRBJ2-2; D: TRBD2; size: -; V: TRBV29-1; DNA: TGCAGCGCCTCCCCTAGCGGGGGAAAGAACACCGGGGAGCTGTTTTTT; CDR3: CSASPSGGKNTGELFF
J: TRBJ2-3; D: -; size: -; V: TRBV30; DNA: TGTGCCTGGGCAGGGACAACTAGCACAGATACGCAGTATTTT; CDR3: CAWAGTTSTDTQYF
J: TRBJ2-3; D: TRBD2; size: once; V: TRBV11-1; DNA: TGTGCCAGCAGCTTCCCTTTGCGGGAGGGCCCGGCAGATACGCAGTATTTT; CDR3: CASSFPLREGPADTQYF